What follows is one T cell receptor beta chain and its context. Each CDR3 protein gets one entry after TCRdb re-called the RT-PCR reads with MiXCR. The sample includes about 700,000 distinct CDR3 sequences, approximately 15% of them seen just once. The CDR3 runs to 14 residues. In germline, CDR1 is WSHSY, CDR2 SAAADI. The V end was cut by 9 bases, the J end by 3 bases, with 15 bases between. Material: memory CD4+ T cells from blood. The sequence came from a female donor in good health, serving as a healthy control. The V gene is TRBV10-2, the J gene TRBJ2-1, with D perhaps matching TRBD1 (6 bases). The CDR3 sequence: CASGQTNIYNEQFF. The CDR3, as DNA: TGCGCCAGTGGACAGACCAATATCTACAATGAGCAGTTCTTC.